This passage covers 2 T cell receptor beta chains from one sample sequenced in a study of blood T cell repertoires in COVID-19. TCRdb's table, derived via immunoSEQ multiplex PCR, lists solely in-frame clones and lacks some. The table records 200,000 to 250,000 clones, more than 75% of them present only once. Sequenced input: peripheral blood. The source of these receptors is a man aged 50 to 59 with COVID-19, enrolled during active disease.

The rearrangement joins TRBV7-2 to TRBJ2-5; 7 bases line up with TRBD2. The V segment lost 1 base and the J segment 3 bases; nucleotides outside the gene matches: 2. CDR3 size: 14 residues. Germline assignment: CDR1 SGHTA and CDR2 FQGNSA. The chain's CDR3 is CASSLEAGEETQYF. As DNA, the CDR3 is TGTGCCAGCAGCTTAGAGGCGGGGGAAGAGACCCAGTACTTC.

J is TRBJ2-7 and V is TRBV7-9; 8 positions match TRBD2. V trimming: 4 bases; J trimming: 3 bases; junction bases outside the gene matches: 5. From germline, CDR1 is SEHNR and CDR2 FQNEAQ (reference sequence). This CDR3 region has 14 residues. The CDR3 DNA follows: TGTGCCAGCAGCTCCCCGGGACTAGGCTACGAGCAGTACTTC. Amino acid sequence: CASSSPGLGYEQYF.